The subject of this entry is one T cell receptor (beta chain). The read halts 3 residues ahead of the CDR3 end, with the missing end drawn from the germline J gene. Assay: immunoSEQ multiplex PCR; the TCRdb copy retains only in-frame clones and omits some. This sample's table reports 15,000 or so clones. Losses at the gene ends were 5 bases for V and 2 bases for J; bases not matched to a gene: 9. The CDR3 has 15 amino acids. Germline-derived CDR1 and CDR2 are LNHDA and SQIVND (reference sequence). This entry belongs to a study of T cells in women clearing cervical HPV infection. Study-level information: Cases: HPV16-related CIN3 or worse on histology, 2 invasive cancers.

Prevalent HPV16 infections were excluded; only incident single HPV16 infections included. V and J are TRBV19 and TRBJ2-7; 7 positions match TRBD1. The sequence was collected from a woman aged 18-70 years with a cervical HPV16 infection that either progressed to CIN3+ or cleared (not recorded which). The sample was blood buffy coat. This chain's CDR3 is CASSWGQKTAYEQYF. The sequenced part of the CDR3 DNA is TGTGCCAGTAGTTGGGGACAGAAGACAGCCTACGAG.